The clone carrying this T cell receptor beta chain showed up just a few times. Its antigen is not known. This entry belongs to a study of T cell responses to AZD1222 COVID-19 vaccine. Study-level findings and limits: Targeting of unmutated variant regions was reportedly seen in nearly half of spike-specific TCRs. The study sampled repertoires only after the peak T cell response. Donors were mostly white British, more females; clonal diversity possibly underestimated.

Sequencing was performed with immunoSEQ multiplex PCR; in TCRdb, only in-frame clones are kept and a portion is missing. The sample carries about 110,000 clones, about 90% recorded once. The germline V gene encodes CDR1 MNHEY and CDR2 SMNVEV (reference sequence). The length of the CDR3 is 16 residues. The ends lost 3 bases at V and 0 bases at J; junction bases unmatched: 6. The chain links TRBV27 to TRBJ2-7; TRBD1 aligns across 9 bases. The sequence came from an adult who received the AZD1222 COVID-19 vaccine. The material sequenced was peripheral blood, taken 28 days after the second AZD1222 dose. The DNA for the CDR3 is TGTGCCAGCAGTTTCCAATGGACAGGGGCCTCCTACGAGCAGTACTTC. Its translation: CASSFQWTGASYEQYF.